The 14 T cell receptor beta chains below were found in one sample sequenced in a study of blood T cells in healthy people across ages. Sample-barcoded 5' priming and a J-beta primer mix drove a second PCR of roughly 6 to 12 cycles. TCRdb ran MiXCR on the 5' RACE reads and lists one entry per CDR3 protein. Of about 1.8 million distinct CDR3 sequences in the sample, around half were seen once. The sequenced sample consisted of blood. The receptors stem from a middle-aged woman in good health.

This clonotype was detected only a few times. The chain carries TRBV7-9 and TRBJ2-1; maybe TRBD2 (6 bases). Per germline, CDR1 SEHNR and CDR2 FQNEAQ (reference sequence). V was clipped by 7 bases and J by 7 bases, with 14 bases between them. The CDR3 has 13 amino acids. CDR3 bases: TGTGCCAGCAACGCCGGGCGGGATAATGAGCAGTTCTTC. It yields the protein CASNAGRDNEQFF.

This clonotype has only a few counts. This chain links TRBV15 with TRBJ1-2; no clear D gene. Germline assignment: CDR1 LNHNV and CDR2 YYDKDF (reference sequence). The CDR3 sequence is 14 residues long. Trimming left V 0 bases short and J 8 bases short, with 13 bases between. The CDR3 region has the DNA TGTGCCACCAGCAGAGATATAACGTCCGGAGGCTACACCTTC. Translating gives CATSRDITSGGYTF.

The chain couples TRBV25-1 to TRBJ2-3, with 13 bases lining up with TRBD2. This CDR3 contains 16 residues. Looked up from germline, CDR1 is MGHDK and CDR2 is SYGVNS. Trimming at V came to 1 base and at J to 5 bases, leaving 3 bases not matched to a gene. The CDR3, as DNA: TGTGCCAGCAGTGAATTGGGACTAGCGGGACAAGATACGCAGTATTTT. It yields the protein CASSELGLAGQDTQYF.

This clonotype appeared a few times. The chain joins TRBV6-1 to TRBJ2-7; 9 bases are shared with TRBD2. V lost 5 bases to trimming and J lost 0 bases; unmatched junction nucleotides: 8. CDR3 length: 16 amino acids. Germline CDR1 MNHNS, CDR2 SASEGT. The CDR3 region is CASSKPYSGSSYEQYF. Written as DNA, the CDR3 is TGTGCCAGCAGTAAGCCCTATAGCGGGAGCTCCTACGAGCAGTACTTC.

The rearrangement joins TRBV15 to TRBJ2-3; 10 bases map to TRBD1. J gave up 9 bases and V 4 bases, and 22 bases lay outside the gene matches. Germline V gene sequence: CDR1 LNHNV, CDR2 YYDKDF (reference sequence). CDR3 length equals 19 residues. The CDR3 loop is CATSTFAEPVPGQGSTQYF. CDR3 nucleotides: TGTGCCACCAGCACCTTCGCCGAACCCGTACCGGGACAGGGGAGCACGCAGTATTTT. The variable domain in full, with the rest retrieved from reference TRBV15 and TRBJ2-3, is DAMVIQNPRYQVTQFGKPVTLSCSQTLNHNVMYWYQQKSSQAPKLLFHYYDKDFNNEADTPDNFQSRRPNTSFCFLDIRSPGLGDTAMYLCATSTFAEPVPGQGSTQYFGPGTRLTVL.

This clonotype was recorded a few times. The V and J genes are TRBV4-1 and TRBJ2-7, with a weak D call TRBD1 (5 bases). The CDR3 extends over 15 amino acids. V was pared by 1 base and J by 0 bases, with 10 bases between. CDR1 is MGHRA, CDR2 YSYEKL, per germline. The chain's CDR3 is CASSQGPTASYEQYF. The CDR3 DNA sequence: TGCGCCAGCAGCCAAGGCCCGACAGCCTCCTACGAGCAGTACTTC.

This sequence joins TRBV29-1 and TRBJ2-3, with D hard to call. The CDR3 has 13 residues. V was pared by 4 bases and J by 4 bases, with 12 bases between. The germline V gene encodes CDR1 SQVTM and CDR2 ANQGSEA. The DNA for the CDR3 is TGCAGCGTTGGCCAAAGGTCCCCAGATACGCAGTATTTT. It is translated as CSVGQRSPDTQYF.

The rearrangement joins TRBV7-9 to TRBJ2-7; 8 bases fit TRBD2. Per the germline V gene, CDR1 is SEHNR and CDR2 is FQNEAQ (reference sequence). This CDR3 has 13 amino acids. The V segment lost 5 bases and the J segment 6 bases; nucleotides outside the gene matches: 6. The CDR3 region has the DNA TGTGCCAGCAGCCCCCTACTAGCGGTCGAGCAGTACTTC. It encodes CASSPLLAVEQYF. The complete variable domain, with remaining parts taken from reference TRBV7-9 and TRBJ2-7, reads DTGVSQNPRHKITKRGQNVTFRCDPISEHNRLYWYRQTLGQGPEFLTYFQNEAQLEKSRLLSDRFSAERPKGSFSTLEIQRTEQGDSAMYLCASSPLLAVEQYFGPGTRLTVT.

The chain couples TRBV7-2 to TRBJ2-1, with D possibly being TRBD2 (5 bases). The CDR3 has 14 residues. With 4 bases removed from V and 4 bases from J, the gap between germline ends came to 11 bases. Germline V gene sequence: CDR1 SGHTA, CDR2 FQGNSA. Written as DNA, the CDR3 is TGTACCAGCAGCTCCCACCGGGGATACAATGAGCAGTTCTTC. This translates into CTSSSHRGYNEQFF.

The chain has TRBV5-1 and TRBJ2-5, with 9 bases aligning to TRBD1. The CDR3 contains 15 residues. Germline trimming cut 4 bases from V and 2 bases from J; bases unmatched to any gene: 6. CDR1 and CDR2 from the germline V gene are SGHRS and YFSETQ. The CDR3 reads CASSPYGQGQETQYF. The CDR3 DNA sequence: TGCGCCAGCAGCCCTTACGGACAGGGGCAAGAGACCCAGTACTTC.

The genes are TRBV5-1 and TRBJ1-2; D is ambiguous. V was cut by 2 bases and J by 4 bases, with 24 bases left in between. Germline V gene data show CDR1 as SGHRS and CDR2 as YFSETQ. CDR3 length equals 18 residues. CDR3 protein: CASSFRVVATKSFYGYTF. The CDR3 coding sequence is TGCGCCAGCAGCTTCCGAGTGGTGGCTACGAAATCCTTCTATGGCTACACCTTC.

The chain joins TRBV7-2 to TRBJ2-5; D gene unclear. Trimming left V 0 bases short and J 5 bases short, with 13 bases between. CDR3 length: 15 amino acids. Germline CDR1 and CDR2: SGHTA and FQGNSA. The CDR3 reads CASSLALGTTETQYF. The CDR3 DNA reads TGTGCCAGCAGCTTAGCGCTGGGCACAACGGAGACCCAGTACTTC.

This clonotype was seen more than once but under ten times. The chain links TRBV10-3 to TRBJ2-3; weak D call: TRBD1 (5 bases). The CDR3 contains 18 residues. CDR1 ENHRY and CDR2 SYGVKD come from the germline V gene. Between the trimmed V and J ends, which lost 4 bases and 1 base, there was a span of 21 bases. This CDR3 reads CAISAGKGASAGTDTQYF. The CDR3 coding sequence is TGTGCCATCAGTGCAGGGAAGGGTGCTTCAGCCGGCACAGATACGCAGTATTTT.

The gene calls are TRBV9 and TRBJ1-2; TRBD1 agrees at 7 bases. Losses at the gene ends were 0 bases for V and 4 bases for J; bases not matched to a gene: 15. Per germline, CDR1 SGDLS and CDR2 YYNGEE. The length of the CDR3 is 18 residues. CDR3 sequence reads: CASSVGGGEEGAIYGYTF. The CDR3 DNA is TGTGCCAGCAGCGTAGGAGGCGGGGAGGAGGGGGCGATCTATGGCTACACCTTC.